The 26 T cell receptor beta chains presented below share a single source sample, sequenced in a study of control samples from healthy donors and cancer patients. Measured with immunoSEQ multiplex PCR; TCRdb has only the in-frame clones, and not every one. The top ten clones hold more than 6.5% of a sample with about 140,000 clones, 75% to 95% of them seen once. Sample: blood. Receptors were obtained from a man aged 18 to 35 in good health.

J is TRBJ2-1 and V is TRBV19; the match to TRBD2 covers 10 bases. CDR3 length: 15 amino acids. Germline lookup yields CDR1 LNHDA and CDR2 SQIVND (reference sequence). Unmatched junction bases numbered 5, after V lost 5 bases and J lost 4 bases. This chain's CDR3 is CASSPKGLAYNEQFF. In DNA, the CDR3 is TGTGCCAGTAGTCCTAAGGGACTAGCGTACAATGAGCAGTTCTTC.

The CDR3 loop reads CASSLGQGVASLYEQYF. CDR3 nucleotides: TGCGCCAGCAGCCTTGGACAGGGGGTCGCTTCTCTCTACGAGCAGTACTTC. This chain joins TRBV5-1 and TRBJ2-7; 10 bases match TRBD1. Germline lookup yields CDR1 SGHRS and CDR2 YFSETQ. The CDR3 is 17 amino acids. V trimming: 4 bases; J trimming: 3 bases; junction bases outside the gene matches: 13. Based on the CDR3 plus reference TRBV5-1 and TRBJ2-7, the full variable domain is KAGVTQTPRYLIKTRGQQVTLSCSPISGHRSVSWYQQTPGQGLQFLFEYFSETQRNKGNFPGRFSGRQFSNSRSEMNVSTLELGDSALYLCASSLGQGVASLYEQYFGPGTRLTVT.

This sequence joins TRBV5-3 and TRBJ1-4; 10 bases are a match to TRBD1. TRBV5-3 is annotated as an ORF whose role is uncertain. The length of the CDR3 is 16 residues. J gave up 4 bases and V 6 bases, and 9 bases lay outside the gene matches. The DNA for the CDR3 is TGTGCCAGAAATGAGGGGACAGGGGAAATTAATGAAAAACTGTTTTTT. Its translation: CARNEGTGEINEKLFF.

The chain combines TRBV4-3 with TRBJ1-1; a possible D gene is TRBD1 (6 bases). The CDR3 sequence is 13 residues long. Trimming pared 1 base from V and 6 bases from J, leaving 9 bases between. Germline V lookup: CDR1 LGHNA, CDR2 YSLEER. The CDR3 bases are TGCGCCAGCAGCCAAGCCTCAGGGGCTGAAGCTTTCTTT. It specifies CASSQASGAEAFF.

The V and J genes are TRBV29-1 and TRBJ1-5; 8 nucleotides match TRBD1. Germline V gene data show CDR1 as SQVTM and CDR2 as ANQGSEA. J gave up 1 base and V 7 bases, and 9 bases lay outside the gene matches. The CDR3 totals 15 residues. The CDR3 sequence: CSASIQGESNQPQHF. In DNA, the CDR3 is TGCAGCGCAAGCATACAGGGGGAAAGCAATCAGCCCCAGCATTTT.

CDR3 region: CASSIEVGKGQPQHF. The CDR3 region has the DNA TGTGCCAGTAGTATAGAGGTGGGGAAAGGACAGCCCCAGCATTTT. The V and J genes are TRBV19 and TRBJ1-5; D unclear. Germline CDR1 is LNHDA and CDR2 is SQIVND (reference sequence). With 0 bases removed from V and 7 bases from J, the gap between germline ends came to 13 bases. The length of the CDR3 is 15 residues. The whole variable domain, filled in from reference TRBV19 and TRBJ1-5, reads DGGITQSPKYLFRKEGQNVTLSCEQNLNHDAMYWYRQDPGQGLRLIYYSQIVNDFQKGDIAEGYSVSREKKESFPLTVTSAQKNPTAFYLCASSIEVGKGQPQHFGDGTRLSIL.

The chain carries TRBV6-1 and TRBJ1-6, with D possibly matching TRBD1 (6 bases). Trimming removed 1 base from V and 2 bases from J, with 9 bases in between. Germline assignment: CDR1 MNHNS and CDR2 SASEGT. The CDR3 contains 16 residues. CDR3: CASSEEGGPYNSPLHF. DNA for the CDR3: TGTGCCAGCAGTGAAGAGGGGGGCCCCTATAATTCACCCCTCCACTTT.

The J gene is TRBJ2-4, the V gene TRBV5-1, with 10 bases that match TRBD1. Trimming took 0 bases from V and 0 from J; bases not matched to a gene: 9. CDR1 and CDR2 (germline): SGHRS, YFSETQ. CDR3 length: 19 residues. Written as DNA, the CDR3 is TGCGCCAGCAGCTTGGACTCGGGACAGGGGCCTCTAGCCAAAAACATTCAGTACTTC. The encoded protein is CASSLDSGQGPLAKNIQYF.

The chain uses TRBV11-2 and TRBJ2-3, with TRBD2 as a possible D gene (7 bases). V was pared by 7 bases and J by 2 bases, with 13 bases between. The CDR3 covers 14 residues. Looked up from germline, CDR1 is SGHAT and CDR2 is FQNNGV. The CDR3 nucleotides read TGTGCCAGCACCCTAGGGGGGGTCACAGATACGCAGTATTTT. This encodes CASTLGGVTDTQYF.

J is TRBJ2-2 and V is TRBV5-1, with TRBD2 matching over 8 bases. The CDR3 is 16 residues long. V was pared by 0 bases and J by 1 base, with 2 bases of the junction left unmatched. Germline CDR1 reads SGHRS; CDR2 reads YFSETQ. The CDR3 DNA is TGCGCCAGCAGCTTGGTGGGACTAGAGAACACCGGGGAGCTGTTTTTT. Translating it yields CASSLVGLENTGELFF.

The chain combines TRBV19 with TRBJ1-3; D remains ambiguous. The V end was cut by 1 base, the J end by 0 bases, with 7 bases between. The CDR3 is 15 amino acids. Per the germline V gene, CDR1 is LNHDA and CDR2 is SQIVND (reference sequence). The CDR3 bases are TGTGCCAGTAGTATAGCAGGCTACTCTGGAAACACCATATATTTT. Translated, it gives CASSIAGYSGNTIYF.

This clone was seen just once. The chain couples TRBV25-1 to TRBJ1-5; weak D call: TRBD1 (6 bases). CDR1 MGHDK and CDR2 SYGVNS come from the germline V gene. Trimming removed 6 bases at V and 5 bases at J, with 8 bases between. The CDR3 loop spans 12 amino acids. CDR3 region: CASRQGDQPQHF. The CDR3 nucleotides are TGTGCCAGCAGACAGGGTGATCAGCCCCAGCATTTT.

This clone was seen a few times. The genes are TRBV12-3 or TRBV12-4 and TRBJ1-1; a weak D match, TRBD1 (6 bases). There are 13 residues in the CDR3. Trimming pared 3 bases from V and 8 bases from J, leaving 13 bases between. This chain's CDR3 is CASSFRRGGEAFF. CDR3 nucleotide sequence: TGTGCCAGCAGTTTCCGGAGAGGGGGAGAAGCTTTCTTT.

The J gene is TRBJ2-7, the V gene TRBV6-5, with D perhaps matching TRBD2 (5 bases). The CDR3 is made up of 14 amino acids. In germline, CDR1 is MNHEY, CDR2 SVGAGI. Trimming stripped 8 bases from V and 1 base from J, with 15 bases between. The CDR3 reads CASSMAGPSYEQYF. The CDR3 region has the DNA TGTGCCAGCTCCATGGCGGGTCCTTCCTACGAGCAGTACTTC.

The V and J genes are TRBV7-9 and TRBJ1-5; D gene unclear. The CDR3 has 15 amino acids. Germline CDR1 reads SEHNR; CDR2 reads FQNEAQ (reference sequence). Trimming took 5 bases from V and 0 from J, leaving 11 bases between them. Written as DNA, the CDR3 is TGTGCCAGCAGCCAAACAACTGATAGCAATCAGCCCCAGCATTTT. This sequence encodes CASSQTTDSNQPQHF.

In its sample, this clone was seen once. V and J are TRBV9 and TRBJ2-7; D remains unclear. Germline V gene data show CDR1 as SGDLS and CDR2 as YYNGEE. Between the trimmed V and J ends, which lost 0 bases and 3 bases, there was a span of 7 bases. There are 13 residues in the CDR3. CDR3 sequence (DNA): TGTGCCAGCAGCGTAGGTCTTCTCTACGAGCAGTACTTC. It encodes CASSVGLLYEQYF.

V and J are TRBV5-6 and TRBJ2-7; possibly TRBD2 for D (6 bases). The CDR3 runs to 16 residues. Germline lookup yields CDR1 SGHDT and CDR2 YYEEEE. The germline V and J ends were trimmed by 0 bases and 4 bases, with 17 bases remaining between them. The DNA of the CDR3 is TGTGCCAGCAGCTTGGCTGGGACTCGGGCCGTATACGAGCAGTACTTC. Residues: CASSLAGTRAVYEQYF.

Many counts were recorded for this clone. V is TRBV5-5 and J is TRBJ2-7; 10 bases agree with TRBD1. The CDR3 runs 15 residues. Trimming at V came to 1 base and at J to 4 bases, leaving 5 bases not matched to a gene. Germline V gives CDR1 SGHKS, CDR2 YYEKEE (reference sequence). The CDR3 loop is CASSLLGQGWYEQYF. CDR3 bases: TGTGCCAGCAGCTTGTTGGGACAGGGGTGGTACGAGCAGTACTTC.

This rearrangement joins TRBV9 to TRBJ1-1; weak D call: TRBD1 (6 bases). Germline assignment: CDR1 SGDLS and CDR2 YYNGEE. The ends were cut back, 3 bases at V and 1 base at J, with 13 bases in the middle. This CDR3 has 15 amino acids. CDR3 DNA sequence: TGTGCCAGCAGCGGAAGGGCGGGGGCGAACACTGAAGCTTTCTTT. This sequence encodes CASSGRAGANTEAFF.

This clone appeared once. This chain joins TRBV7-2 and TRBJ2-7; perhaps TRBD1 as D (5 bases). Trimming left V 4 bases short and J 1 base short, with 11 bases between. The length of the CDR3 is 14 residues. Germline loops: CDR1 SGHTA, CDR2 FQGNSA. The CDR3 DNA reads TGTGCCAGCAGCTGGGGCAGAGCGTCCTACGAGCAGTACTTC. It translates to CASSWGRASYEQYF.

The rearrangement links TRBV11-2 to TRBJ1-5, with D tentatively TRBD1 (5 bases). V was shortened by 5 bases and J by 0 bases, with 14 bases between the two germline ends. The CDR3 runs 16 residues. The germline gives CDR1 SGHAT, CDR2 FQNNGV. Here the CDR3 reads CASSPSKQDSNQPQHF. In DNA form, the CDR3 reads TGTGCCAGCAGCCCTAGCAAACAGGATAGCAATCAGCCCCAGCATTTT.

This sequence joins TRBV19 and TRBJ2-3; possible D gene TRBD2, 6 bases. This CDR3 region has 14 residues. Per germline, CDR1 LNHDA and CDR2 SQIVND (reference sequence). V was pared by 3 bases and J by 0 bases, with 7 bases between. CDR3 bases: TGTGCCAGTAGTATGGGGGGTAGCACAGATACGCAGTATTTT. The encoded protein is CASSMGGSTDTQYF.

The chain employs TRBV10-3 and TRBJ2-5; perhaps TRBD2 as D (6 bases). The germline V and J ends were trimmed by 1 base and 2 bases, with 11 bases remaining between them. The CDR3 length is 15 residues. Germline V CDR1 and CDR2: ENHRY, SYGVKD. The CDR3 sequence: CAISEWEVQQETQYF. The CDR3 coding sequence is TGTGCCATCAGTGAGTGGGAGGTGCAGCAAGAGACCCAGTACTTC.

This clone was observed a single time. This chain uses TRBV6-5 with TRBJ1-1; weak D call: TRBD1 (5 bases). The length of the CDR3 is 12 residues. Looked up from germline, CDR1 is MNHEY and CDR2 is SVGAGI. V lost 6 bases and J lost 5, with 10 bases in between. CDR3 amino acids: CASRLGETEAFF. CDR3 coding DNA: TGTGCCAGCAGATTAGGGGAGACTGAAGCTTTCTTT.

The chain links TRBV28 to TRBJ2-2, with no clear D. Trimming took off 2 bases at V and 6 bases at J, with 1 base between the two ends. The V gene's germline CDR1 is MDHEN and CDR2 SYDVKM. This CDR3 is built from 11 residues. CDR3 region: CASSLPGELFF. CDR3 nucleotides: TGTGCCAGCAGTTTACCCGGGGAGCTGTTTTTT.

The J gene is TRBJ2-7, the V gene TRBV5-5; 9 positions match TRBD1. Unmatched junction bases numbered 4, after V lost 3 bases and J lost 9 bases. CDR3 length: 12 amino acids. Per germline, CDR1 SGHKS and CDR2 YYEKEE (reference sequence). CDR3 residues: CASSWDREGQYF. The DNA for the CDR3 is TGTGCCAGCAGCTGGGACAGGGAGGGGCAGTACTTC. Combining the CDR3 with reference TRBV5-5 and TRBJ2-7 gives the whole variable domain DAGVTQSPTHLIKTRGQQVTLRCSPISGHKSVSWYQQVLGQGPQFIFQYYEKEERGRGNFPDRFSARQFPNYSSELNVNALLLGDSALYLCASSWDREGQYFGPGTRLTVT.